The clone carrying this TCR beta chain was counted at least ten times. The antigen is not known. The sample is drawn from a study of early T cells in non-severe SARS-CoV-2 infection. Overall study context: Investigators sequenced bulk RNA drawn from unsorted whole blood, and chains remained unpaired. Study-wide findings and caveats: VDJdb matching favored anti-spike CD8 responses, missing private and CD4 specificities.

As part of library construction, unique molecular identifiers were attached to individual cDNA molecules. TCRdb processed the 5' RACE reads anew with MiXCR; each CDR3 protein has one entry. This sample has 85,000 to 100,000 distinct CDR3 sequences, with approximately 13% found just once. CDR1 and CDR2 (germline): MNHEY, SVGAGI. Trimming cost V 2 bases and J 5 bases, with 10 bases left between them. CDR3 length: 14 residues. Material: whole blood. The chain joins TRBV6-5 to TRBJ1-5; maybe TRBD1 (6 bases). The receptor was isolated from an adult who was a healthcare worker with PCR-confirmed SARS-CoV-2 infection or an uninfected control (not recorded which). CDR3 residues: CASSYIAGDQPQHF. CDR3 DNA sequence: TGTGCCAGCAGTTACATCGCAGGGGATCAGCCCCAGCATTTT.